This TCR beta chain was sequenced during a study of T-cell reconstitution after alpha-beta-depleted transplantation in children. Findings of the study overall: T cells produced anew were the main source of T-cell counts and diversity one year after transplant. The origin of alpha-beta T cells about two months after transplant was reportedly several hundred expanded graft clones. Recipient T cells and thymic progenitors that survived were the source of the high TCRbeta diversity seen at day 60 in some patients.

The library targeted TCRbeta and was prepared with unique molecular identifiers. One entry per CDR3 protein, called by TCRdb with MiXCR from the PCR reads. The sample shows almost 600,000 distinct CDR3 sequences, 25% to 30% of them seen only once. Germline assignment: CDR1 SGHRS and CDR2 YFSETQ. This CDR3 region has 14 residues. Trimming shortened V by 4 bases and J by 1 base, and 9 bases separated the two germline ends. This clonotype has a handful of counts. Antigen unknown. This specimen consisted of PBMCs, obtained before TCRalphabeta/CD19-depleted stem cell transplant. This TCR was recovered from a boy under two years old with Wiskott-Aldrich syndrome, due to receive a stem cell transplant. This sequence joins TRBV5-1 and TRBJ1-3; possibly TRBD1 for D (6 bases). The CDR3 reads CASSVDSSGNTIYF. The CDR3 DNA follows: TGCGCCAGCAGCGTGGACAGTTCTGGAAACACCATATATTTT.